These 20 T cell receptor beta chains came from one sample sequenced in a study of cytomegalovirus exposure and HLA in healthy donors. Primers: 60 Vbeta forward and 13 Jbeta reverse. TCRdb's table, derived via immunoSEQ multiplex PCR, lists solely in-frame clones and lacks some. The table gives 96,000 or so clones; the top ten clones make up around 5% of it. The sequenced sample was PBMCs. These TCRs come from a girl aged 5 to 17 in good health and CMV-seropositive.

V usage is TRBV7-9 and J usage is TRBJ2-3, with 11 bases that match TRBD2. Unmatched junction bases numbered 7, after V lost 5 bases and J lost 0 bases. This CDR3 region has 17 residues. Germline V gene lookup returns CDR1 SEHNR and CDR2 FQNEAQ (reference sequence). The CDR3 region is CASSVVLAGGSTDTQYF. Here the CDR3 DNA reads TGTGCCAGCAGCGTAGTTCTAGCGGGGGGAAGCACAGATACGCAGTATTTT.

The genes are TRBV6-5 and TRBJ2-1; perhaps TRBD2 as D (5 bases). The CDR3 has 15 residues. In germline, CDR1 is MNHEY, CDR2 SVGAGI. V was pared by 6 bases and J by 0 bases, with 12 bases between. The CDR3 nucleotides read TGTGCCAGCAGGCCCTCGGGGTCCTCCTACAATGAGCAGTTCTTC. Translated, it gives CASRPSGSSYNEQFF.

The chain employs TRBV5-1 and TRBJ2-3; a possible D gene is TRBD1 (6 bases). Trimming cost V 1 base and J 2 bases, with 11 bases left between them. The CDR3 consists of 15 residues. CDR1 SGHRS and CDR2 YFSETQ come from the germline V gene. The CDR3 is CASSLTGFPTDTQYF. For the CDR3, the DNA is TGCGCCAGCAGCTTGACAGGGTTTCCCACAGATACGCAGTATTTT.

The gene calls are TRBV4-1 and TRBJ1-1; 7 bases align to TRBD1. CDR3 length equals 15 residues. The V gene's germline CDR1 is MGHRA and CDR2 YSYEKL. V was clipped by 4 bases and J by 0 bases; unmatched bases: 5. CDR3 region: CASSLLQGLNTEAFF. In DNA form, the CDR3 reads TGCGCCAGCAGCCTCCTACAGGGGCTGAACACTGAAGCTTTCTTT.

V gene TRBV25-1 combines with J gene TRBJ2-2; 7 bases match TRBD2. The CDR3 runs to 16 residues. Germline values: CDR1 MGHDK, CDR2 SYGVNS. V lost 1 base to trimming and J lost 4 bases; unmatched junction nucleotides: 6. CDR3 amino acids: CASSELWTSSTGELFF. The CDR3, as DNA: TGTGCCAGCAGTGAATTATGGACTAGTTCCACCGGGGAGCTGTTTTTT.

The chain has TRBV15 and TRBJ1-2; D might be TRBD1 (5 bases). V lost 0 bases to trimming and J lost 6 bases, with 8 bases between them. The germline gives CDR1 LNHNV, CDR2 YYDKDF (reference sequence). CDR3 length equals 13 residues. The CDR3 sequence is CATSREQGDGYTF. CDR3 nucleotides: TGTGCCACCAGCAGAGAGCAGGGTGATGGCTACACCTTC. The whole variable domain, remainder taken from reference TRBV15 and TRBJ1-2, is DAMVIQNPRYQVTQFGKPVTLSCSQTLNHNVMYWYQQKSSQAPKLLFHYYDKDFNNEADTPDNFQSRRPNTSFCFLDIRSPGLGDTAMYLCATSREQGDGYTFGSGTRLTVV.

The CDR3: CASSWTGGSYGYTF. The CDR3 DNA sequence: TGTGCCAGCAGCTGGACAGGGGGTAGCTATGGCTACACCTTC. The chain recombines TRBV11-3 with TRBJ1-2; 10 positions match TRBD1. The V and J ends lost 4 bases and 4 bases, in that order; junction bases with no gene match: 3. Germline V lookup: CDR1 SGHNT, CDR2 YENEEA. The CDR3 totals 14 residues.

The gene calls are TRBV5-5 and TRBJ1-3; D may be TRBD1 (5 bases). Trimming stripped 1 base from V and 1 base from J, with 15 bases between. The germline V gene has CDR1 SGHKS and CDR2 YYEKEE (reference sequence). The CDR3 covers 17 residues. CDR3 in amino acids: CASSLSRQGLSGNTIYF. DNA for the CDR3: TGTGCCAGCAGCTTGTCCAGGCAGGGCCTTTCTGGAAACACCATATATTTT.

Turning to this clone: In the same sample, other DNA sequences code for this CDR3. The genes are TRBV20-1 and TRBJ2-5, with D perhaps TRBD1 (5 bases). Per germline, CDR1 DFQATT and CDR2 SNEGSKA (reference sequence). Between the trimmed V and J ends, which lost 2 bases and 4 bases, there was a span of 5 bases. The CDR3 has 11 amino acids. CDR3 sequence reads: CSARQGETQYF. DNA of the CDR3: TGCAGTGCTAGACAGGGAGAGACCCAGTACTTC.

This rearrangement joins TRBV6-5 to TRBJ1-1; D gene unclear. The CDR3 runs 15 residues. Germline V gives CDR1 MNHEY, CDR2 SVGAGI. V was cut by 0 bases and J by 6 bases, with 14 bases left in between. The CDR3 spells CASSYSQLGSAEAFF. The CDR3 coding sequence is TGTGCCAGCAGTTACTCCCAGTTAGGGAGCGCTGAAGCTTTCTTT.

This rearrangement joins TRBV29-1 to TRBJ2-5; a possible D gene is TRBD2 (5 bases). This CDR3 comprises 15 residues. CDR1 and CDR2 (germline): SQVTM, ANQGSEA. V lost 6 bases and J lost 7, with 24 bases in between. Here the CDR3 DNA reads TGCAGCGTAGACCGCACGGGTATTGAGGCGGGGACCCAGTACTTC. Its protein is CSVDRTGIEAGTQYF.

The chain joins TRBV6-5 to TRBJ1-2, with 10 bases matching TRBD1. Germline lookup yields CDR1 MNHEY and CDR2 SVGAGI. With 5 bases clipped from V and 4 bases from J, the junction kept 4 bases outside the gene matches. CDR3 length: 14 residues. In DNA, the CDR3 is TGTGCCAGCAGTCTTCGGACAGGGGGCTATGGCTACACCTTC. Translated, it gives CASSLRTGGYGYTF.

J is TRBJ2-7 and V is TRBV7-8; 7 nucleotides agree with TRBD2. This CDR3 is 15 amino acids long. From germline, CDR1 is SGHVS and CDR2 FQNEAQ. V lost 0 bases and J lost 2; bases outside the gene matches: 4. The DNA of the CDR3 is TGTGCCAGCAGCTTAGCGGGGGGGAAGGCCTACGAGCAGTACGTC. Residues: CASSLAGGKAYEQYV.

The V and J genes are TRBV28 and TRBJ1-2; D possibly corresponds to TRBD1 (5 bases). The CDR3 loop spans 14 amino acids. From germline, CDR1 is MDHEN and CDR2 SYDVKM. Deletions cut 10 bases from V and 8 bases from J, with 23 bases between. CDR3 protein: CAIPFDSPMGGYTF. The CDR3 DNA is TGTGCCATCCCTTTTGACAGCCCCATGGGGGGCTACACCTTC.

This chain links TRBV30 with TRBJ1-2; TRBD1 aligns across 9 bases. The CDR3 contains 13 residues. The V and J ends lost 1 base and 6 bases, in that order; junction bases with no gene match: 3. CDR1 and CDR2 from the germline V gene are GTSNPN and SVGIG (reference sequence). CDR3 nucleotides: TGTGCCTGGAGTGAGACAGGGGGGGATGGCTACACCTTC. Translation: CAWSETGGDGYTF.

The rearrangement uses TRBV6-5 and TRBJ1-5, with D unresolved. Germline assignment: CDR1 MNHEY and CDR2 SVGAGI. Trimming removed 0 bases from V and 5 bases from J, with 8 bases in between. This CDR3 region has 14 residues. CDR3 amino acids: CASSYSTGDQPQHF. The CDR3 nucleotides are TGTGCCAGCAGTTACTCGACGGGTGATCAGCCCCAGCATTTT.

The chain recombines TRBV5-1 with TRBJ2-3, with 8 bases lining up with TRBD2. Germline CDR1 is SGHRS and CDR2 is YFSETQ. The junction had 4 bases not matched to a gene; V was cut back by 1 base and J by 3 bases. This CDR3 is built from 15 residues. The CDR3 DNA is TGCGCCAGCAGCTTGATAGCGGGGTGGACAGATACGCAGTATTTT. Translating gives CASSLIAGWTDTQYF.

CDR3 in amino acids: CASSRRQGAEDSPLHF. CDR3 in DNA: TGTGCCAGCAGCCGAAGACAAGGGGCCGAGGATTCACCCCTCCACTTT. V is TRBV9 and J is TRBJ1-6, with D possibly being TRBD1 (5 bases). The CDR3 runs to 16 residues. CDR1 SGDLS and CDR2 YYNGEE come from the germline V gene. V was clipped by 4 bases and J by 8 bases, with 19 bases between them.

The V gene is TRBV4-1, the J gene TRBJ2-7; D not resolved. The CDR3 has 15 amino acids. From germline, CDR1 is MGHRA and CDR2 YSYEKL. V was trimmed by 0 bases and J by 2 bases, leaving 11 bases between them. CDR3 protein: CASSQDKLEAYEQYF. The CDR3, as DNA: TGCGCCAGCAGCCAAGACAAGCTAGAAGCCTACGAGCAGTACTTC.

The chain has TRBV7-2 and TRBJ1-2; tentatively, D is TRBD1 (5 bases). Germline CDR1 reads SGHTA; CDR2 reads FQGNSA. The CDR3 loop spans 16 amino acids. V gave up 1 base and J gave up 1 base, with 13 bases separating them. CDR3 coding DNA: TGTGCCAGCAGCTTAGGAGGTCCAGGGAATAACTATGGCTACACCTTC. Translated: CASSLGGPGNNYGYTF.